This TCR beta chain came from a study of blood T cell repertoires in COVID-19 (dated by TCRdb to 2020 to 2021). In terms of the full investigation: The collaborator samples originated in the United States, Italy and Spain and spanned the acute and convalescent phases of COVID-19. The repertoires were released in a freely available public database meant as a resource for research on the immune response to SARS-CoV-2. Subjects who had been exposed to COVID-19, were actively infected with it, or had recovered from it provided the deeply sampled blood TCRbeta repertoires that made up the dataset. Samples were obtained from the ongoing ImmuneRACE study (first 160 participants) and from 950 to 1,500 subjects provided by 6 global collaborators. Nearly every sample came with metadata listing a de-identified subject ID, COVID-19 status, age in years and sex. HLA class I and class II types, where available, came from metadata supplied by the sample provider rather than from assay-based typing. The prospective study material was composed of cDNA or gDNA derived from T cells, B-cell-depleted T cells, or PBMCs. Results the study describes overall, beyond this receptor: The quantity of clinical and demographic metadata differed by source and by participant and was supplied without curation.

Notes on this clone: The antigen it binds to is not known. Base qualities are not recorded, but no much larger clone differs from it by a single base.

The immunoSEQ Assay, a bias-controlled multiplex PCR, was used to amplify TCRbeta CDR3 regions from genomic DNA. The paper's data handling went like this. Nucleated cell counts per sample were estimated from amplification of reference gene primers within the assay. To quantify the absolute abundance of each unique TCRbeta CDR3 rearrangement, sequence reads were collapsed and filtered. For each sample, productive Simpson clonality was calculated as the square root of Simpson's diversity index over productive rearrangements. TCRdb holds this immuneACCESS table with in-frame rearrangements only. Some clones are missing; in checked studies, unresolved V genes explain under half, and the rest has no known cause. Clone size and V and J calls were adopted from that table, with D and trimming inferred from the DNA. The sample table holds some 390,000 clones, of which about nine tenths were seen once. The top ten clones comprise about 1.4% of the sample.

In Seattle, one collaborating source enrolled patients while the infection was active and tracked those patients longitudinally over the course of disease. Each collaborating institution followed its own protocols to collect whole blood in K2EDTA tubes. For TCRbeta analysis, collaborator samples were shipped as frozen whole blood, as isolated PBMCs, or as DNA extracted from either sample type. Reading the germline V gene gives CDR1 MDHEN and CDR2 SYDVKM. Unmatched junction bases come to 11, with V trimmed by 7 bases and J by 4 bases. From its cysteine to its phenylalanine, the CDR3 spans 15 amino acids. The read is trimmed to its CDR3 DNA, 45 bases read in frame from base 1.

Specimen: peripheral blood. The chain joins TRBV28 to TRBJ1-1; TRBD1 matches 8 bases in the middle. This receptor was obtained from a woman aged 40 to 50 with COVID-19, enrolled during active disease. The sequence in DNA is TGTGCCAGCAAGACGGGACAGGAGTTTCGCACTGAAGCTTTCTTT. This encodes CASKTGQEFRTEAFF.